A single T cell receptor (beta chain) is shown here with its context. The specificity of this receptor is unknown. Base quality data are lacking; no much larger clone is found one base away. The sample's time point label, decoded: 2015-2016 season, 7 days after influenza vaccination. Adults were given seasonal inactivated influenza vaccine (Fluvarix), and sorted blood CD4 subsets were followed by TCRB sequencing before and after vaccination. To be eligible, subjects had to live in the community and must not have received influenza vaccine in the previous 6 months. Subjects were excluded for influenza vaccine contraindications, substance abuse, HIV/AIDS, active malignancy, immunomodulatory medication, or active illness such as respiratory infection. At each time point, roughly 35 to 110 mL of blood was collected. Non-naive CD4+CXCR5+PD-1+ cells were defined as circulating Tfh and were sorted into two fractions, ICOS+CD38+ and ICOS-CD38-. Either Ficoll-Paque PLUS or SepMate separation was used to isolate PBMC. Before DNA was extracted, the cell subsets were sorted from PBMC using a BD FACS Aria.

V is cut by 0 bases and J by 2 bases, and the space between the germline ends is 14 bases. Spanning cysteine to phenylalanine, the CDR3 consists of 16 amino acids. Just the 48-base CDR3 DNA is kept, in frame starting at base 1. This entry is derived from a study of follicular helper T cells after annual influenza vaccination (dated by TCRdb to about 2017). Regarding the research as a whole: After each seasonal influenza vaccination, blood samples were collected on days 0, 7 and 28. To study recall of cTfh clones, some subjects were followed through successive annual vaccinations in the 2013-2014, 2014-2015 and 2015-2016 seasons. One week after vaccination, a second recruited cohort of roughly 11 subjects (Table S1) displayed a similar ICOS+CD38+ cTfh response. Multi-year samples were obtained from 6 or 7 subjects, with two vaccination seasons covered for four subjects and three seasons covered for two subjects. The 2013-2014 samples were cryopreserved, while the 2015 samples were processed right after collection.

Paper-wide results and their limitations: Day 7 ICOS+CD38+ clones were most often found later in ICOS-CD38- cTfh, suggesting that subset may serve as a memory reservoir. Successive annual vaccinations recalled a recurring oligoclonal ICOS+CD38+ cTfh response that included tetramer and AIM influenza-specific clonotypes. Because only about 9-21% of the analyzed cells gave productive TCRB sequences, there was no way to sample rare clonotypes. ICOS+CD38+ cTfh clonality correlated with the frequency of that population, and its change correlated with the change in circulating plasmablast frequency.

The library was made by the immunoSEQ multiplex PCR assay. Adaptive Biotechnologies carried out TCRB amplification, library preparation, sequencing and preliminary bioinformatics at Survey level resolution. TCRB sequencing used multiplex PCR amplification of genomic DNA from sorted cTfh populations. In the original analysis: Clonality was computed in R as 1 minus normalized Shannon entropy; the Gini index was calculated with the R package ineq. Overlap score was the summed counts of shared sequences divided by total counts of all sequences in both compared samples. The significance of shared clonotypes was tested with Fisher's exact test, assuming a theoretical repertoire of 10^7 TCRB sequences. TCRdb took this table from immuneACCESS and kept in-frame rearrangements with V and J called. Such tables lack part of the clones; where checked against another copy, unresolved V genes explain under half of the gap, and the rest is unexplained. V, J and clone size are those of that table, while D and trimming were read from the DNA. The table for this sample lists 6,000 to 8,000 clones; roughly 88% of them were counted only once. The biggest ten clones account for less than 2% of the sample.

The sample was CXCR5+ CD38- circulating T follicular helper cells from blood, taken 7 days after influenza vaccination. This sample's cell subset or site label indicates: circulating Tfh, non-naive CD4+CXCR5+PD-1+ (ICOS+CD38+ or ICOS-CD38-). The clonotype comes from an adult who received the influenza vaccine. In this chain, TRBV5-3 is recombined with TRBJ2-5, with TRBD1 tentatively as D gene (5 bases match). TRBV5-3 is filed as an ORF, its function uncertain. The CDR3 region reads CARSLVGVCRQETQYF. At the DNA level, the sequence is TGTGCCAGAAGCTTGGTAGGGGTGTGTAGACAAGAGACCCAGTACTTC.